The 21 T cell receptor beta chains below all came from one sample that was sequenced in a study of beta chain features in type 1 diabetes. Expressed TCRB transcripts were sequenced, since all the RNA that had been isolated was reverse transcribed. Sequencing used immunoSEQ multiplex PCR; TCRdb keeps in-frame clones, though not all of them. The sample lists around 400,000 clones, about 15% occurring once. The sample was naive CD4+ T cells from blood. The source is a woman aged 18 to 35 in good health.

The CDR3 sequence is CASSPQGAGNEKLFF. The CDR3 DNA sequence: TGTGCCAGCAGTCCCCAGGGGGCAGGAAATGAAAAACTGTTTTTT. The chain combines TRBV28 with TRBJ1-4, with 8 bases that match TRBD1. Germline V lookup: CDR1 MDHEN, CDR2 SYDVKM. The CDR3 runs to 15 residues. The V segment lost 5 bases and the J segment 5 bases; nucleotides outside the gene matches: 7.

A few counts support this clone. The chain couples TRBV19 to TRBJ2-1, with 7 bases matching TRBD2. CDR3 length: 15 amino acids. Germline CDR1 reads LNHDA; CDR2 reads SQIVND (reference sequence). Unmatched junction bases numbered 8, after V lost 2 bases and J lost 7 bases. The CDR3 reads CASSIWGREGNEQFF. In DNA, the CDR3 is TGTGCCAGTAGTATATGGGGCAGGGAGGGAAATGAGCAGTTCTTC.

The chain couples TRBV4-1 to TRBJ1-2; D gene uncertain. The CDR3 covers 15 residues. Germline V CDR1 and CDR2: MGHRA, YSYEKL. Trimming pared 3 bases from V and 2 bases from J, leaving 13 bases between. CDR3 region: CASSHQESGNYGYTF. Written as DNA, the CDR3 is TGCGCCAGCAGCCACCAAGAATCCGGGAACTATGGCTACACCTTC.

This clone turned up a few times. The chain joins TRBV9 to TRBJ2-2; D gene unclear. Between the trimmed V and J ends, which lost 0 bases and 6 bases, there was a span of 6 bases. The length of the CDR3 is 13 residues. The germline V gene encodes CDR1 SGDLS and CDR2 YYNGEE. DNA of the CDR3: TGTGCCAGCAGCGTAGTTGTATCCGGGGAGCTGTTTTTT. Encoded protein: CASSVVVSGELFF. Full variable domain (remainder filled in from reference TRBV9 and TRBJ2-2): DSGVTQTPKHLITATGQRVTLRCSPRSGDLSVYWYQQSLDQGLQFLIQYYNGEERAKGNILERFSAQQFPDLHSELNLSSLELGDSALYFCASSVVVSGELFFGEGSRLTVL.

The V gene is TRBV7-9, the J gene TRBJ2-3; weak D call: TRBD1 (6 bases). The CDR3 contains 17 residues. V gave up 2 bases and J gave up 4 bases, with 19 bases separating them. Germline V gene lookup returns CDR1 SEHNR and CDR2 FQNEAQ (reference sequence). The CDR3 loop is CASSLSGTRRSADTQYF. CDR3 DNA: TGTGCCAGCAGCTTATCAGGGACACGTCGATCAGCAGATACGCAGTATTTT.

This clone has just a few counts. The chain uses TRBV19 and TRBJ2-3; 9 bases are a match to TRBD2. The CDR3 covers 15 residues. With 5 bases clipped from V and 6 bases from J, the junction kept 9 bases outside the gene matches. CDR1 and CDR2 (germline): LNHDA, SQIVND (reference sequence). The CDR3 nucleotides read TGTGCCAGTAGTGGCGGCGGACTAGCGCTGGATACGCAGTATTTT. It translates to CASSGGGLALDTQYF.

This clone was found once. The chain combines TRBV18 with TRBJ2-7; 15 bases map to TRBD2. Germline CDR1 reads KGHSH; CDR2 reads LQKENI. The CDR3 has 18 amino acids. The V gene end was trimmed by 3 bases and the J gene end by 1 base; junction bases not matched to a gene: 7. CDR3 sequence: CASSPPGLAGGRSYEQYF. In nucleotides, the CDR3 is TGTGCCAGCTCACCCCCGGGACTAGCGGGAGGAAGGTCCTACGAGCAGTACTTC.

This clone appeared a few times. DNA for the CDR3: TGTGCCAGCAGCGGTTCGAGGAAGACCCAGTACTTC. Amino acid sequence: CASSGSRKTQYF. J is TRBJ2-5 and V is TRBV7-2; D gene uncertain. Germline V CDR1 and CDR2: SGHTA, FQGNSA. The CDR3 sequence is 12 residues long. V lost 5 bases and J lost 6, with 10 bases in between.

In this sample, this clone turned up a few times. V is TRBV29-1 and J is TRBJ2-5; unclear D gene. Germline values: CDR1 SQVTM, CDR2 ANQGSEA. The CDR3 is 14 residues long. Trimming left V 5 bases short and J 2 bases short, with 15 bases between. The CDR3 nucleotides read TGCAGCGTTCTCCCGAGCTGGGCGCAAGAGACCCAGTACTTC. This codes for CSVLPSWAQETQYF. The whole variable domain, filled in from reference TRBV29-1 and TRBJ2-5, reads SAVISQKPSRDICQRGTSLTIQCQVDSQVTMMFWYRQQPGQSLTLIATANQGSEATYESGFVIDKFPISRPNLTFSTLTVSNMSPEDSSIYLCSVLPSWAQETQYFGPGTRLLVL.

In its sample, this clone was seen a few times. This rearrangement joins TRBV7-9 to TRBJ2-2; 10 nucleotides agree with TRBD1. The ends lost 5 bases at V and 5 bases at J; junction bases unmatched: 17. The CDR3 sequence is 19 residues long. Germline V gene sequence: CDR1 SEHNR, CDR2 FQNEAQ (reference sequence). The CDR3 nucleotides read TGTGCCAGCAGCCTAAGACCGGGACAGGGGAAGCCGGGGACCGGGGAGCTGTTTTTT. Translating gives CASSLRPGQGKPGTGELFF.

V usage is TRBV20-1 and J usage is TRBJ2-5; D call uncertain. The CDR3 has 11 residues. Germline values: CDR1 DFQATT, CDR2 SNEGSKA (reference sequence). The CDR3 nucleotides read TGCCGAGTACGTCAACAAGAGACCCAGTACTTC. Protein: CRVRQQETQYF.

This clone occurred a few times. The gene calls are TRBV29-1 and TRBJ1-2; possibly TRBD1 for D (6 bases). The CDR3 spans 13 residues. Trimming took 7 bases from V and 0 from J, leaving 12 bases between them. Per germline, CDR1 SQVTM and CDR2 ANQGSEA. The CDR3, as DNA: TGCAGCGCCCCGGACAGAGCTAACTATGGCTACACCTTC. It codes for CSAPDRANYGYTF.

V and J are TRBV7-2 and TRBJ2-5, with 7 bases that match TRBD2. The J segment lost 7 bases and the V segment lost 4 bases, leaving 12 bases of the junction unmatched. The germline V gene has CDR1 SGHTA and CDR2 FQGNSA. The CDR3 length is 15 residues. In DNA form, the CDR3 reads TGTGCCAGCAGCTCCGGACTAGTTCGGATTGGGACCCAGTACTTC. Amino acids: CASSSGLVRIGTQYF. Based on the CDR3 plus reference TRBV7-2 and TRBJ2-5, the full variable domain is GAGVSQSPSNKVTEKGKDVELRCDPISGHTALYWYRQSLGQGLEFLIYFQGNSAPDKSGLPSDRFSAERTGGSVSTLTIQRTQQEDSAVYLCASSSGLVRIGTQYFGPGTRLLVL.

The table lists this clone with a few counts. The CDR3 loop is CSVAPRMFYEQFF. CDR3 coding DNA: TGCAGCGTTGCACCTAGGATGTTCTATGAGCAGTTCTTC. The chain employs TRBV29-1 and TRBJ2-1; no clear D. The CDR3 spans 13 residues. Germline CDR1 reads SQVTM; CDR2 reads ANQGSEA. V lost 4 bases to trimming and J lost 8 bases, with 15 bases between them.

The J gene is TRBJ2-1, the V gene TRBV28; D remains unclear. The germline V and J ends were trimmed by 6 bases and 8 bases, with 14 bases remaining between them. The CDR3 loop spans 13 amino acids. Germline CDR1 MDHEN, CDR2 SYDVKM. CDR3 bases: TGTGCCAGCAGCGACTTCGTAGAGGATGAGCAGTTCTTC. It is translated as CASSDFVEDEQFF. Full variable domain (remainder filled in from reference TRBV28 and TRBJ2-1): DVKVTQSSRYLVKRTGEKVFLECVQDMDHENMFWYRQDPGLGLRLIYFSYDVKMKEKGDIPEGYSVSREKKERFSLILESASTNQTSMYLCASSDFVEDEQFFGPGTRLTVL.

This clone was seen a few times. The rearrangement joins TRBV29-1 to TRBJ1-2; D is uncertain. This CDR3 contains 13 residues. The germline CDR1 and CDR2 sequences are SQVTM and ANQGSEA. The V end lost 1 base, the J end lost 2 bases, and 8 bases lay between the germline ends. This CDR3 is CSVEGRMNYGYTF. The CDR3 DNA is TGCAGCGTTGAAGGCAGGATGAACTATGGCTACACCTTC.

This chain uses TRBV18 with TRBJ2-2; 7 nucleotides align to TRBD2. Germline-derived CDR1 and CDR2 are KGHSH and LQKENI. The trim removed 2 bases at V and 7 bases at J, leaving 7 bases unmatched. The CDR3 has 15 residues. CDR3 region: CASSPYGGGGGELFF. The CDR3 DNA is TGTGCCAGCTCACCATACGGAGGCGGGGGCGGGGAGCTGTTTTTT.

This chain links TRBV9 with TRBJ2-3, with 7 bases that match TRBD2. The V and J ends lost 5 bases and 0 bases, in that order; junction bases with no gene match: 9. The germline V gene encodes CDR1 SGDLS and CDR2 YYNGEE. The CDR3 totals 16 residues. The CDR3 protein is CASRREGMSSTDTQYF. As DNA, the CDR3 is TGTGCCAGCAGGAGGGAGGGGATGTCTAGCACAGATACGCAGTATTTT.

CDR3: CASSAIRTSYGYTF. As DNA, the CDR3 is TGTGCCAGCAGTGCGATAAGGACATCCTATGGCTACACCTTC. This chain uses TRBV2 with TRBJ1-2; TRBD1 might be the D (5 bases). This CDR3 region has 14 residues. The ends were cut back, 4 bases at V and 4 bases at J, with 13 bases in the middle. Germline V CDR1 and CDR2: SNHLY, FYNNEI.

The rearrangement uses TRBV13 and TRBJ2-5, with 9 bases identical to TRBD2. Trimming at V came to 2 bases and at J to 2 bases, leaving 3 bases not matched to a gene. CDR3 length equals 15 residues. Germline values: CDR1 PRHDT, CDR2 FYEKMQ (reference sequence). CDR3 nucleotides: TGTGCCAGCAGCTTAAAGACTAGCGGACAAGAGACCCAGTACTTC. Protein: CASSLKTSGQETQYF.

The chain combines TRBV4-1 with TRBJ1-2; 8 bases are shared with TRBD1. The germline gives CDR1 MGHRA, CDR2 YSYEKL. This CDR3 spans 19 amino acids. J gave up 5 bases and V 0 bases, and 17 bases lay outside the gene matches. The CDR3 region is CASSQDPRDRTRPLYGYTF. CDR3 DNA: TGCGCCAGCAGCCAAGATCCAAGGGACAGGACCCGCCCGCTATATGGCTACACCTTC.